The 20 T cell receptor beta chains listed next were all sequenced from one sample in a study of blood T cells in healthy people across ages. Using a J-beta primer mix together with a sample-barcoded 5' primer, a second PCR was run for roughly 7 to 11 cycles. Using its own MiXCR run on the 5' RACE reads, TCRdb lists one record per CDR3 protein. The sample holds around 800,000 distinct CDR3 sequences; more than 35% are singletons and the top ten take 15% to 20%. Input material: blood. The source is an elderly man in good health.

This clonotype has a count of ten or more. The chain links TRBV29-1 to TRBJ2-1; 9 nucleotides line up with TRBD1. V lost 6 bases, J lost 10 bases, and 10 bases stayed unmatched. The length of the CDR3 is 13 residues. Germline assignment: CDR1 SQVTM and CDR2 ANQGSEA. The CDR3 spells CSVRDRVVREQFF. Written as DNA, the CDR3 is TGCAGCGTCCGGGACAGGGTCGTTAGGGAGCAGTTCTTC.

This clonotype was counted between two and nine times. The chain is built from TRBV6-4 and TRBJ2-3; D gene uncertain. Germline lookup yields CDR1 MRHNA and CDR2 SNTAGT. This CDR3 spans 14 amino acids. V lost 2 bases, J lost 0 bases, and 6 bases lay in between. CDR3 coding DNA: TGTGCCAGCAGTGACCCATCTAGCACAGATACGCAGTATTTT. Encoded protein: CASSDPSSTDTQYF.

This clonotype has more than one count but fewer than ten. The chain is built from TRBV12-3 or TRBV12-4 and TRBJ2-3; 7 nucleotides line up with TRBD1. This CDR3 is 16 amino acids long. With V trimmed by 5 bases and J by 5 bases, 13 bases remained unmatched. The CDR3 sequence: CASSLPGRGGVDTQYF. CDR3 nucleotides: TGTGCCAGCAGTCTGCCGGGGAGAGGGGGCGTAGATACGCAGTATTTT.

The CDR3 DNA is TGTGCCAGCAGTAACTACCGAACAGGGATGGAGACCCAGTACTTC. Translation: CASSNYRTGMETQYF. The rearrangement joins TRBV6-2 or TRBV6-3 to TRBJ2-4, with D possibly being TRBD1 (6 bases). Near its end, the DNA agrees better with TRBJ2-5, so the J call may be wrong. CDR1 and CDR2 from the germline V gene are MNHEY and SVGEGT. This CDR3 contains 15 residues.

This sequence joins TRBV2 and TRBJ2-5; 11 nucleotides align to TRBD2. The assigned J gene may be wrong: the sequence end matches TRBJ2-1 better. Germline V lookup: CDR1 SNHLY, CDR2 FYNNEI. The CDR3 runs to 14 residues. CDR3 bases: TGTGCCAGCAGGCTAGCGGGGGGCCAAGAGACCCAGTTCTTC. Translated: CASRLAGGQETQFF.

This clonotype was recorded many times. This chain connects TRBV7-2 to TRBJ2-5; D not resolved. Germline values: CDR1 SGHTA, CDR2 FQGNSA. Trimming pared 0 bases from V and 5 bases from J, leaving 10 bases between. The length of the CDR3 is 14 residues. CDR3 sequence (DNA): TGTGCCAGCAGCTTAGCGCCCCAGGTGGAGACCCAGTACTTC. This codes for CASSLAPQVETQYF.

The chain carries TRBV20-1 and TRBJ2-5; D may match TRBD1 or TRBD2 (5 bases each). The V end was cut by 2 bases, the J end by 4 bases, with 14 bases between. CDR1 is DFQATT, CDR2 SNEGSKA, per germline (reference sequence). The CDR3 length is 14 residues. The CDR3 protein is CSARKGSGGETQYF. CDR3 sequence (DNA): TGCAGTGCTAGAAAAGGGTCTGGGGGAGAGACCCAGTACTTC.

This clonotype came up many times. The chain employs TRBV24-1 and TRBJ2-1; tentatively, D is TRBD1 (6 bases). V shed 9 bases and J shed 6 bases, with 17 bases lying between them. CDR1 and CDR2 (germline): KGHDR, SFDVKD. This CDR3 is built from 14 residues. The CDR3 spells CATSHIDRPNEQFF. CDR3 coding DNA: TGTGCCACCTCACATATAGACAGGCCCAATGAGCAGTTCTTC.

This clonotype was detected ten times or more. V usage is TRBV28 and J usage is TRBJ2-3; 12 nucleotides line up with TRBD2. The germline CDR1 and CDR2 sequences are MDHEN and SYDVKM. The CDR3 is 17 residues long. With 4 bases clipped from V and 4 bases from J, the junction kept 9 bases outside the gene matches. In DNA form, the CDR3 reads TGTGCCAGCAGTTATCCTAGCGGGAGGGCGGGATCAGATACGCAGTATTTT. Translating it yields CASSYPSGRAGSDTQYF.

In this sample, this clonotype turned up a few times. The rearrangement uses TRBV12-3 or TRBV12-4 and TRBJ2-1, with 8 bases lining up with TRBD1. The ends lost 5 bases at V and 12 bases at J; junction bases unmatched: 9. This CDR3 has 13 residues. The CDR3, as DNA: TGTGCCAGCAGTCGGCAGGGGGCGCAGGGGCAGTTCTTC. This codes for CASSRQGAQGQFF.

The CDR3 nucleotides are TGTGCCAGCAGTAGGATGCAGGGAGCTTACAATGAGCAGTTCTTC. Amino acids: CASSRMQGAYNEQFF. This sequence joins TRBV27 and TRBJ2-1; D tentatively reads TRBD1 or TRBD2 (5 bases each). The ends were cut back, 5 bases at V and 4 bases at J, with 15 bases in the middle. The CDR3 consists of 15 residues. Germline loops: CDR1 MNHEY, CDR2 SMNVEV (reference sequence).

The chain joins TRBV3-1 to TRBJ1-1, with TRBD1 as a possible D gene (5 bases). Per germline, CDR1 LGHDT and CDR2 YNNKEL (reference sequence). CDR3 length equals 16 residues. The V end lost 2 bases, the J end lost 0 bases, and 13 bases lay between the germline ends. CDR3 residues: CASSQYWGYMNTEAFF. The CDR3 nucleotides read TGTGCCAGCAGCCAATATTGGGGCTACATGAACACTGAAGCTTTCTTT.

The rearrangement links TRBV5-4 to TRBJ2-5; 8 bases are shared with TRBD2. The tail of the sequence fits TRBJ2-7 better, so the J call may be wrong. This CDR3 has 15 residues. Germline CDR1 is SGHNT and CDR2 is YYREEE (reference sequence). In DNA form, the CDR3 reads TGTGCCAGCAGCTCCGTAAAGCGGGAGAACTACGAGCAGTACTTC. The encoded protein is CASSSVKRENYEQYF.

The chain carries TRBV7-2 and TRBJ1-1, with D unclear. Per the germline V gene, CDR1 is SGHTA and CDR2 is FQGNSA. The CDR3 spans 14 residues. The V end was cut by 4 bases, the J end by 0 bases, with 9 bases between. The CDR3: CASSSQRVNTEAFF. Here the CDR3 DNA reads TGTGCCAGCAGCTCCCAACGGGTGAACACTGAAGCTTTCTTT.

The J gene is TRBJ2-7, the V gene TRBV10-1; D is undetermined. The CDR3 length is 14 residues. The germline V gene has CDR1 WNHNN and CDR2 SYGVQD (reference sequence). Trimming took off 3 bases at V and 1 base at J, with 10 bases between the two ends. CDR3 DNA: TGCGCCAGCAGTGAAGGTCGGGTATCCTACGAGCAGTACTTC. Protein: CASSEGRVSYEQYF.

CDR3 in amino acids: CASGDRTGSDEQYF. DNA for the CDR3: TGTGCCAGCGGGGACCGGACAGGGTCTGACGAGCAGTACTTC. The J gene is TRBJ2-5, the V gene TRBV2, with 8 bases matching TRBD1. With the DNA end fitting TRBJ2-7 better, the J assignment may be wrong. The CDR3 covers 14 residues. CDR1 and CDR2 from the germline V gene are SNHLY and FYNNEI.

This clonotype showed up just a few times. This sequence joins TRBV20-1 and TRBJ2-1; 7 positions match TRBD2. There are 15 residues in the CDR3. CDR1 is DFQATT, CDR2 SNEGSKA, per germline (reference sequence). The junction had 12 bases not matched to a gene; V was cut back by 5 bases and J by 5 bases. CDR3 sequence (DNA): TGCAGTGCTCGGCCTAGGGGCGGGAGTAACAATGAGCAGTTCTTC. Translated: CSARPRGGSNNEQFF.

This clonotype was picked up a small number of times. The chain links TRBV27 to TRBJ2-1; 8 nucleotides line up with TRBD1. The ends lost 3 bases at V and 8 bases at J; junction bases unmatched: 9. This CDR3 contains 15 residues. The germline CDR1 and CDR2 sequences are MNHEY and SMNVEV (reference sequence). This CDR3 is CASSFRQGAYDEQFF. For the CDR3, the DNA is TGTGCCAGCAGTTTTAGGCAGGGGGCGTATGATGAGCAGTTCTTC.

V usage is TRBV7-9 and J usage is TRBJ1-4; 7 nucleotides line up with TRBD1. Germline trimming cut 6 bases from V and 5 bases from J; bases unmatched to any gene: 6. The CDR3 consists of 14 residues. Germline V gene sequence: CDR1 SEHNR, CDR2 FQNEAQ (reference sequence). CDR3 in amino acids: CASSDRTGNEKLFF. In DNA form, the CDR3 reads TGTGCCAGCAGTGACAGGACAGGAAATGAAAAACTGTTTTTT.

This clonotype was observed a few times. This chain uses TRBV4-3 with TRBJ2-7; tentatively, D is TRBD1 (6 bases). With 4 bases removed from V and 3 bases from J, the gap between germline ends came to 13 bases. The germline V gene encodes CDR1 LGHNA and CDR2 YSLEER. The CDR3 extends over 14 amino acids. CDR3 DNA sequence: TGCGCCAGCAGCCCCCAGGGGCTAAACTACGAGCAGTACTTC. Protein: CASSPQGLNYEQYF.